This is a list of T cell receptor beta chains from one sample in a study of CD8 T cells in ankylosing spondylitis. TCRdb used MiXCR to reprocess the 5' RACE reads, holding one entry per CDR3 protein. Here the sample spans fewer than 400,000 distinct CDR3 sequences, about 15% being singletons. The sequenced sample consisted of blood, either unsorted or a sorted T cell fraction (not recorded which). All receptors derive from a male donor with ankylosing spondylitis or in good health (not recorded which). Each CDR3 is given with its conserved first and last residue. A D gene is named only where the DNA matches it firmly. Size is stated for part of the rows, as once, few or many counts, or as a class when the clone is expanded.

CATIGDLYQYF	TGTGCCACCATCGGGGACCTATATCAGTACTTC	NA	NA	TRBV28	TRBJ2-7
CASGTPYSYEQYF	TGTGCCAGCGGGACACCATATTCCTACGAGCAGTACTTC	NA	few	TRBV7-9	TRBJ2-7
CASSPEDLMNTEAFF	TGCGCCAGCAGCCCCGAGGACTTAATGAACACTGAAGCTTTCTTT	NA	many	TRBV4-1	TRBJ1-1
CASSLPRWAGRNEQFF	TGTGCCAGCAGTTTACCCCGCTGGGCGGGGAGGAACGAGCAGTTCTTC	NA	NA	TRBV12-3/TRBV12-4	TRBJ2-1
CASSPLLAGLNTGELFF	TGTGCCAGCTCACCATTGCTAGCGGGGTTGAACACCGGGGAGCTGTTTTTT	TRBD2	NA	TRBV18	TRBJ2-2
CASSRAPGETQYF	TGTGCCAGCAGCCGCGCACCAGGAGAGACCCAGTACTTC	NA	NA	TRBV11-2	TRBJ2-5
CASSARGWEQPQHF	TGTGCCAGCAGTGCCAGGGGTTGGGAACAGCCCCAGCATTTT	NA	few	TRBV27	TRBJ1-5
CSARDLRASSPYGYTF	TGCAGTGCTAGAGATCTAAGGGCCTCTTCTCCCTATGGCTACACCTTC	NA	many	TRBV20-1	TRBJ1-2
CASSSGAGTQYF	TGCGCCAGCAGCTCGGGGGCCGGGACCCAGTACTTC	NA	few	TRBV5-1	TRBJ2-5
CASSSGDSVSSYNSPLHF	TGCGCCAGCAGCTCCGGAGACAGTGTCAGCTCCTATAATTCACCCCTCCACTTT	NA	few	TRBV5-1	TRBJ1-6
CSAYAQGGSPLHF	TGCAGTGCCTACGCACAGGGTGGTTCACCCCTCCACTTT	NA	few	TRBV20-1	TRBJ1-6
CASNIESHSYNEQFF	TGTGCCAGCAACATAGAATCCCACTCCTACAATGAGCAGTTCTTC	NA	few	TRBV12-3/TRBV12-4	TRBJ2-1
CSVYGYGYTF	TGCAGCGTTTATGGCTATGGCTACACCTTC	NA	many	TRBV29-1	TRBJ1-2
CASSLALGGEDTQYF	TGCGCCAGCAGCTTGGCCCTGGGGGGGGAAGATACGCAGTATTTT	TRBD2	many	TRBV5-1	TRBJ2-3
CASSLGGRFGSYEQYF	TGTGCCAGCAGCTTAGGGGGTCGGTTCGGCTCCTACGAGCAGTACTTC	NA	few	TRBV13	TRBJ2-7
CAISDRIPSTGNEQFF	TGTGCCATCAGTGACCGTATACCCAGTACAGGGAATGAGCAGTTCTTC	NA	few	TRBV10-3	TRBJ2-1
CASSLSLAGDSPLHF	TGCGCCAGCAGCCTTTCCCTGGCAGGGGATTCACCCCTCCACTTT	NA	NA	TRBV5-1	TRBJ1-6
CASSLEGRKETQYF	TGTGCCAGCAGTTTAGAGGGCAGAAAAGAGACCCAGTACTTC	NA	many	TRBV12-3/TRBV12-4	TRBJ2-5
CASSLKPIPLAGHSYEQYF	TGCGCCAGCAGCCTTAAGCCAATTCCTCTAGCGGGCCACTCCTACGAGCAGTACTTC	TRBD2	NA	TRBV5-1	TRBJ2-7
CASSSTAGSSGNTIYF	TGTGCCAGCAGCTCCACCGCGGGGAGCTCTGGAAACACCATATATTTT	NA	few	TRBV7-2	TRBJ1-3
CASSYSLDSGETQYF	TGTGCCAGCAGTTACTCTCTCGATAGCGGAGAGACCCAGTACTTC	NA	few	TRBV6-5	TRBJ2-5
CATKGGGQPQHF	TGTGCCACCAAAGGGGGCGGACAGCCCCAGCATTTT	TRBD1	NA	TRBV6-1	TRBJ1-5
CASRARLSSSYEQYF	TGTGCCAGCAGGGCTCGACTGTCAAGCTCCTACGAGCAGTACTTC	NA	NA	TRBV6-1	TRBJ2-7
CASSRSGGTYGYTF	TGTGCCAGCAGCCGATCGGGGGGGACATATGGCTACACCTTC	NA	few	TRBV14	TRBJ1-2
CASSYSVKGSYNSPLHF	TGTGCCAGCAGTTATTCCGTTAAGGGCTCCTATAATTCACCCCTCCACTTT	NA	NA	TRBV6-5	TRBJ1-6
CSDVHPSNEQFF	TGCAGCGACGTCCATCCTAGCAATGAGCAGTTCTTC	NA	NA	TRBV29-1	TRBJ2-1
CASSAFDRASGNTIYF	TGCGCCAGCAGCGCTTTTGACAGGGCCTCTGGAAACACCATATATTTT	TRBD1	NA	TRBV5-1	TRBJ1-3
CSAREGLAGRNEQFF	TGCAGTGCCCGGGAGGGACTAGCGGGAAGGAATGAGCAGTTCTTC	TRBD2	few	TRBV20-1	TRBJ2-1
CASSEELGGGLAETQYF	TGTGCCAGCAGTGAAGAGTTAGGGGGCGGTCTCGCGGAGACCCAGTACTTC	TRBD1	NA	TRBV6-1	TRBJ2-5
CASSHRTGEETQYF	TGTGCCAGCAGCCACCGGACAGGGGAAGAGACCCAGTACTTC	TRBD1	NA	TRBV11-2	TRBJ2-5
CSVSDLNTEAFF	TGCAGCGTTAGCGACTTGAACACTGAAGCTTTCTTT	NA	few	TRBV29-1	TRBJ1-1
CASSLAPGSIYEQYF	TGCGCCAGCAGCTTGGCCCCAGGGTCCATTTACGAGCAGTACTTC	NA	few	TRBV5-1	TRBJ2-7
CATTLGGQLSYNEQFF	TGTGCCACCACCCTAGGGGGACAACTCTCCTACAATGAGCAGTTCTTC	NA	NA	TRBV24-1	TRBJ2-1
CASSLRLAGGNNEQFF	TGCGCCAGCAGCTTAAGGCTAGCGGGGGGTAACAATGAGCAGTTCTTC	TRBD2	many	TRBV5-1	TRBJ2-1
CASSSQGQRETQYF	TGCGCCAGCAGCTCGCAGGGCCAGCGAGAGACCCAGTACTTC	NA	few	TRBV5-1	TRBJ2-5
CASSLRGRNTGELFF	TGTGCCAGCAGCTTACGCGGGAGGAACACCGGGGAGCTGTTTTTT	TRBD2	few	TRBV7-9	TRBJ2-2
CASRGADRLNEKLFF	TGTGCCAGCAGGGGGGCGGACCGCCTTAATGAAAAACTGTTTTTT	NA	NA	TRBV27	TRBJ1-4
CASSYIRTSGSSYNEQFF	TGTGCCAGCAGCTATATACGGACTAGCGGGAGCTCCTACAATGAGCAGTTCTTC	TRBD2	many	TRBV7-8	TRBJ2-1
CASSLRSRAITTGDTQYF	TGTGCCAGCAGTTTAAGGTCTCGGGCAATAACTACGGGAGATACGCAGTATTTT	NA	NA	TRBV27	TRBJ2-3
CASSQERGTDFSSYNEQFF	TGCGCCAGCAGCCAGGAACGGGGGACTGATTTTAGCTCCTACAATGAGCAGTTCTTC	NA	NA	TRBV4-1	TRBJ2-1
CASRPQGAGAFF	TGTGCCAGCAGACCCCAGGGGGCAGGAGCTTTCTTT	TRBD1	NA	TRBV6-6	TRBJ1-1
CASSLGPGNQETQYF	TGCGCCAGCAGCTTGGGGCCAGGGAACCAAGAGACCCAGTACTTC	NA	few	TRBV5-1	TRBJ2-5
CASRAGVRETQYF	TGTGCCAGCAGGGCAGGGGTCCGAGAGACCCAGTACTTC	NA	NA	TRBV12-3/TRBV12-4	TRBJ2-5
CASSFQGHNEQFF	TGCGCCAGCAGCTTTCAGGGACACAATGAGCAGTTCTTC	NA	NA	TRBV5-1	TRBJ2-1
CASSRGIAGPPPGPDTQYF	TGCGCCAGCAGCCGTGGGATAGCGGGGCCTCCTCCGGGTCCAGATACGCAGTATTTT	TRBD2	few	TRBV4-1	TRBJ2-3
CASSSGQGKWKPQHF	TGTGCCAGCAGCTCGGGACAGGGGAAATGGAAGCCCCAGCATTTT	TRBD1	NA	TRBV7-2	TRBJ1-5
CASKDAGDYTEAFF	TGCGCCAGCAAAGACGCGGGGGATTACACTGAAGCTTTCTTT	NA	NA	TRBV5-1	TRBJ1-1
CASSLDARSAGNTIYF	TGTGCCAGCAGCTTAGATGCCAGGTCAGCGGGAAACACCATATATTTT	NA	NA	TRBV7-8	TRBJ1-3
CASSVESAWGQFF	TGTGCCAGCAGCGTAGAAAGCGCTTGGGGGCAGTTCTTC	NA	NA	TRBV9	TRBJ2-1
CASRQQGVNSPLHF	TGCGCCAGCAGGCAACAGGGGGTAAATTCACCCCTCCACTTT	TRBD1	NA	TRBV4-1	TRBJ1-6
CASSQEARQGNYF	TGCGCCAGCAGCCAAGAAGCCCGACAGGGGAACTACTTC	TRBD1	NA	TRBV4-1	TRBJ2-7
CASSLQRVTDTQYF	TGTGCCAGCAGCTTACAACGGGTGACAGATACGCAGTATTTT	NA	few	TRBV7-2	TRBJ2-3
CASSLGRPIPPIRYEQYF	TGTGCCAGCAGCTTAGGCAGACCGATACCCCCAATACGGTACGAGCAGTACTTC	NA	few	TRBV11-1	TRBJ2-7
CASSERGGRAFF	TGTGCCAGCAGTGAAAGGGGGGGTCGAGCTTTCTTT	NA	NA	TRBV6-1	TRBJ1-1
CASTADRHTGELFF	TGTGCCAGCACAGCGGACAGGCACACCGGGGAGCTGTTTTTT	TRBD1	NA	TRBV12-3/TRBV12-4	TRBJ2-2